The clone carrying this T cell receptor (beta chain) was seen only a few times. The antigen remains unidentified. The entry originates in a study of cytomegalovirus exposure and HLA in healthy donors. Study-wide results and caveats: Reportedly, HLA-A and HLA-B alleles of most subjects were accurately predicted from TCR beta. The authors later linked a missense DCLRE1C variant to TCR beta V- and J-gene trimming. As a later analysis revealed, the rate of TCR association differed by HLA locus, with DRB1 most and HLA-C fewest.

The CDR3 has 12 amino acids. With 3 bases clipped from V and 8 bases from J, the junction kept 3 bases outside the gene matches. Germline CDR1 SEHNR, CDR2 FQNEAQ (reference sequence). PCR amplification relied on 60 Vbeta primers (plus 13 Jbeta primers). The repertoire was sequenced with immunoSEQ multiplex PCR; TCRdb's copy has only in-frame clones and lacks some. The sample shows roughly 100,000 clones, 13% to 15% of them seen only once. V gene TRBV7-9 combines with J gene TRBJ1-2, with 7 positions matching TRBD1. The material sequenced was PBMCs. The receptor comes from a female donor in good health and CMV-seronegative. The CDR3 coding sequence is TGTGCCAGCAGCTTGGGACAGTCGGGCTACACCTTC. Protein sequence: CASSLGQSGYTF.